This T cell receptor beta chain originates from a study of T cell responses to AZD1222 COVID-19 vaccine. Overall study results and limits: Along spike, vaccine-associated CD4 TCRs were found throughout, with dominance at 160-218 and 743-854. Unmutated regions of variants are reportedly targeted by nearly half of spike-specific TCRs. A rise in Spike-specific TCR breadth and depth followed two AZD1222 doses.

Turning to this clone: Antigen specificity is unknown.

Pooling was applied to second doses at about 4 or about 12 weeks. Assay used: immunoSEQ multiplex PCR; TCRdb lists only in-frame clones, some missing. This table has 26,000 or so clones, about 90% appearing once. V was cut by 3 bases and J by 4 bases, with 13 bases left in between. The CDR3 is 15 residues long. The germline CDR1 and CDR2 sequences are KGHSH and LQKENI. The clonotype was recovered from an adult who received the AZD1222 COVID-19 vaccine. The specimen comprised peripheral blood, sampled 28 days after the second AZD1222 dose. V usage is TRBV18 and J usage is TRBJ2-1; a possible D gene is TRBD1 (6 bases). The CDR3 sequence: CASSPGTPVYNEQFF. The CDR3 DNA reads TGTGCCAGCTCACCCGGGACACCAGTTTACAATGAGCAGTTCTTC.